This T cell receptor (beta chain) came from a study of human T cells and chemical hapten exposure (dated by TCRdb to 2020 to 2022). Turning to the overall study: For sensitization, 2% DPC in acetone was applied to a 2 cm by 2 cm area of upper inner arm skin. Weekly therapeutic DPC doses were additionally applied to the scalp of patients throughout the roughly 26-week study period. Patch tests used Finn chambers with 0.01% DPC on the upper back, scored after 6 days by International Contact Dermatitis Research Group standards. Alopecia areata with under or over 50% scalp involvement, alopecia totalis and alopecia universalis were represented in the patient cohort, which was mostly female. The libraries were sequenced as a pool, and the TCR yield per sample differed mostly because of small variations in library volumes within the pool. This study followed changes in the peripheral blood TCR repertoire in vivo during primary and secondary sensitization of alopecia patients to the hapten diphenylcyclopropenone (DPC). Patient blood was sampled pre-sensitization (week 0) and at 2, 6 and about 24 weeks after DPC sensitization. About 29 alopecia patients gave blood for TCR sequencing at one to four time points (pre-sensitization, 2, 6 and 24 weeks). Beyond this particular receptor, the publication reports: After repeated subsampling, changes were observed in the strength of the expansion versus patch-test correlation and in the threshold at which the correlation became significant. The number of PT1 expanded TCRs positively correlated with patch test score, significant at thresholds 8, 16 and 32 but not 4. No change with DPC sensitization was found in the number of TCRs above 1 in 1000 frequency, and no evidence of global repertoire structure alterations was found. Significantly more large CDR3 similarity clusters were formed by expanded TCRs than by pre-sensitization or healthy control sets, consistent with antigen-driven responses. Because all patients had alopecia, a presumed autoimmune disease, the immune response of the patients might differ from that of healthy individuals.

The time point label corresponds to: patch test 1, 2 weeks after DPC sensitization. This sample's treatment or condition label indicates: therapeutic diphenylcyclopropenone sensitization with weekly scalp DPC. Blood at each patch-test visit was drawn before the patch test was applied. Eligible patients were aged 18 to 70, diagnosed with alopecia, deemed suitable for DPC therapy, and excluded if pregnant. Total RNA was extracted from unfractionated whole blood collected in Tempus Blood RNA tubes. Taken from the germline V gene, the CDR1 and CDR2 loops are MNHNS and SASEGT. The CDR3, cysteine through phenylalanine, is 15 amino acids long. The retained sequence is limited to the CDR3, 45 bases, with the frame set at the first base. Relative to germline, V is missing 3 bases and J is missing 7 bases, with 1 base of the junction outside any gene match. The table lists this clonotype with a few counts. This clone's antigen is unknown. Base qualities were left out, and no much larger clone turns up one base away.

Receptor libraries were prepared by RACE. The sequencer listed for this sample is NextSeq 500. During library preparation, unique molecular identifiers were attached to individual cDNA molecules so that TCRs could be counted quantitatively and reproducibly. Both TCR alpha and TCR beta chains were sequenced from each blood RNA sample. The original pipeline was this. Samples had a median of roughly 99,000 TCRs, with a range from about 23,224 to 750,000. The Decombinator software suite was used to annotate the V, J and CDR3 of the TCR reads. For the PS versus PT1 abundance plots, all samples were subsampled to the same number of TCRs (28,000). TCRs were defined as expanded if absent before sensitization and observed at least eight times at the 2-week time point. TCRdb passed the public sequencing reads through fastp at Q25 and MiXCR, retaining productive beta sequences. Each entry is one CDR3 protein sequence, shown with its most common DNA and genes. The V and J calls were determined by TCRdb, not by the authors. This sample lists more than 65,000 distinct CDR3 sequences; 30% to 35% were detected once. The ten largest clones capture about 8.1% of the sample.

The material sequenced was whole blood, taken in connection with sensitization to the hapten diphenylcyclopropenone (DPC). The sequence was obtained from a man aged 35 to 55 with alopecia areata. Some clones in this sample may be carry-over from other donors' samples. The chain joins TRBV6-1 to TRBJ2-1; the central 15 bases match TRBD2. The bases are TGTGCCAGCAGTGACGGGACTAGCGGGAGGAATGAGCAGTTCTTC. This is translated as CASSDGTSGRNEQFF.